A single T cell receptor beta chain is shown here with its context. Germline lookup yields CDR1 LGHDT and CDR2 YNNKEL (reference sequence). CDR3 length: 15 residues. This record belongs to a study of monozygotic twins with inflammatory bowel disease. Researchers used template switching to add UMIs featuring a 6-nucleotide sample barcode. Using the 5' RACE reads, TCRdb records one entry per CDR3 protein without DNA. Its listing shows hundreds of thousands of distinct CDR3 sequences. Blood samples, whole and unsorted for T cells, yielded the isolated total RNA. Specimen: blood. The receptor was derived from a human donor with ulcerative colitis or Crohn's disease, or a healthy co-twin of an affected twin (not recorded which). The genes are TRBV3-1 and TRBJ2-3; with no DNA, the TCRdb D assignment of TRBD2 cannot be verified. The CDR3 reads CASSQLGSGGDTQYF.